Here is one T cell receptor (beta chain) with its context. Antigen specificity is unknown. The data are from a study of response to subunit inactivated influenza vaccine. Findings and caveats of the study: Researchers suggested that each seasonal influenza vaccination recruits few new T cells.

The CDR3 totals 16 residues. CDR1 is SEHNR and CDR2 is FQNEAQ in the germline V gene (reference sequence). V was trimmed by 0 bases and J by 3 bases, leaving 14 bases between them. TCRdb independently ran MiXCR on the RT-PCR reads; one entry per CDR3 protein. The sample records hundreds of thousands of distinct CDR3 sequences, about 25% being singletons. Specimen: CD4+ T cells sorted from PBMCs, collected 5 days after vaccination. The chain is built from TRBV7-9 and TRBJ2-5, with D unclear. The origin of this receptor is a man in his forties or fifties who received an inactivated influenza vaccine. CDR3 protein: CASSLARRLVKETQYF. CDR3 nucleotide sequence: TGTGCCAGCAGCTTAGCCCGGCGGCTTGTTAAAGAGACCCAGTACTTC.